This is a list of T cell receptor beta chains from one sample in a study of blood T cell repertoires in COVID-19. Sequencing was performed with immunoSEQ multiplex PCR; in TCRdb, only in-frame clones are kept and a portion is missing. The table includes about 44,000 clones, around nine tenths detected once. Source material: peripheral blood. Receptors were obtained from a woman aged 40 to 50 with acute or convalescent COVID-19. CDR3s include the opening cysteine and the closing phenylalanine or tryptophan. D genes are given only for firm matches. Rows give clone size only sometimes, using once, few, many, or a class for an expanded clone.

v_gene	j_gene	d_gene	abundance	CDR3nt	CDR3aa
TRBV10-1	TRBJ2-1	TRBD1	once	TGCGCCAGCATGGTAAATAGGGACAGGGGTCGAAATGAGCAGTTCTTC	CASMVNRDRGRNEQFF
TRBV19	TRBJ2-7	-	-	TGTGCCAGTAGTATCACCGGGATCCCCTACGAGCAGTACTTC	CASSITGIPYEQYF
TRBV30	TRBJ2-3	TRBD2	-	TGTGCCTGGACCCACGGGGGGGGCTCGTCGGCGCAGTATTTT	CAWTHGGGSSAQYF
TRBV14	TRBJ1-6	TRBD1	-	TGTGCCAGCAGCGTGGTCGACAGGGGGCATTCACCCCTCCACTTT	CASSVVDRGHSPLHF
TRBV12-3/TRBV12-4	TRBJ1-5	TRBD1	-	TGTGCCAGCAGTCGACAGGGAAATCAGCCCCAGCATTTT	CASSRQGNQPQHF
TRBV7-2	TRBJ1-1	-	once	TGTGCCAGCAGCTCAAGCGCTGGGCGCGGGACTGAAGCTTTCTTT	CASSSSAGRGTEAFF
TRBV19	TRBJ2-7	TRBD1	-	TGTGCCACCACCACCGGGACAGGACCCTACGAGCAGTACTTC	CATTTGTGPYEQYF
TRBV10-3	TRBJ2-7	-	-	TGTGCCATCAGTGACAATATGGGCGGGGACGAGCAGTACTTC	CAISDNMGGDEQYF
TRBV6-6	TRBJ2-5	TRBD1	-	TGTGCCAGCAGTTACCGAGAAGGGGGCTTTGAGACCCAGTACTTC	CASSYREGGFETQYF
TRBV20-1	TRBJ1-2	-	-	TGCAGAGGAGGGGGGGACTATGGCTACACCTTC	CRGGGDYGYTF
TRBV7-9	TRBJ2-5	-	-	TGTGCCAGCAGCTTTAGGGGGTCGTACCAAGAGACCCAGTACTTC	CASSFRGSYQETQYF
TRBV5-6	TRBJ1-2	-	-	TGTGCCAGCAGCTTGGTGACGGGCCTGGGGCTGGGGCCTTTGTATGGCTACACCTTC	CASSLVTGLGLGPLYGYTF
TRBV19	TRBJ1-1	TRBD1	once	TGTGCCAGTAGTTGGACAGGGTCGAACACTGAAGCTTTCTTT	CASSWTGSNTEAFF
TRBV29-1	TRBJ1-2	-	-	TGCAGCGTCCTCCGGTTGCGGGGTGGCTACACCTTC	CSVLRLRGGYTF
TRBV9	TRBJ2-7	TRBD1	once	TGTGCCAGCAGCCTAAGGGGGACAGGGGTAGGCGAGCAGTACTTC	CASSLRGTGVGEQYF
TRBV27	TRBJ2-7	TRBD1	once	TGTGCCAGCAGTGCCCCGGGACAGGGGGCCTACGAGCAGTACTTC	CASSAPGQGAYEQYF
TRBV11-2	TRBJ1-1	-	-	TGTGCCAGCAGCACCACCAAGGGAGCTGAAGCTTTCTTT	CASSTTKGAEAFF
TRBV7-8	TRBJ1-1	-	-	TGTGCCAGCAGCTTAGTCGACGGGGGGGACACTGAAGCTTTCTTT	CASSLVDGGDTEAFF
TRBV19	TRBJ1-4	-	-	TGTGCCAGTAGCTGGGGGGCTAATGAAAAACTGTTTTTT	CASSWGANEKLFF
TRBV28	TRBJ1-4	-	-	TGTGCCAGCAGTCCTTTTACGCGGGGAAATGAAAAACTGTTTTTT	CASSPFTRGNEKLFF
TRBV30	TRBJ2-3	TRBD2	-	TGTGCCTGGAGTCATAGCGGGAGGTCAACAGATACGCAGTATTTT	CAWSHSGRSTDTQYF
TRBV11-1	TRBJ1-2	TRBD1	once	TGTGCCAGCAGCTCAAACAGGGGGCCGGACTATGGCTACACCTTC	CASSSNRGPDYGYTF
TRBV10-2	TRBJ2-3	TRBD1	-	TGCGCCAGCAGTGTACCCCGGGACAGGGACCCCTATCGCACAGATACGCAGTATTTT	CASSVPRDRDPYRTDTQYF
TRBV4-3	TRBJ1-2	-	once	TGCGCCAGCAGCCAAGATAGGGGGAATGGCTACACCTTC	CASSQDRGNGYTF
TRBV20-1	TRBJ2-3	TRBD1	-	TGCAGTGGAGGGGGCAAAGATACGCAGTATTTT	CSGGGKDTQYF
TRBV2	TRBJ2-3	TRBD1	-	TGTGCCAGCAGGGACAGGGGGCACACAGATACGCAGTATTTT	CASRDRGHTDTQYF
TRBV27	TRBJ2-6	TRBD1	-	TGTGCCAGCAGTTTAGGTGTGGACAGGGGGGTCTCTGGGGCCAACGTCCTGACTTTC	CASSLGVDRGVSGANVLTF
TRBV5-1	TRBJ2-3	-	-	TGCGCCAGCAGCCCGAGGACTAACACAGATACGCAGTATTTT	CASSPRTNTDTQYF
TRBV18	TRBJ2-7	TRBD1	-	TGTGCCAGCTCACCACCCCCCGGACAGGGGATTGCCTCCTACGAGCAGTACTTC	CASSPPPGQGIASYEQYF
TRBV29-1	TRBJ1-2	-	-	TGCAGCGTTCCGGGGAACTATGGCTACACCTTC	CSVPGNYGYTF
TRBV28	TRBJ1-5	-	-	TGTGCCAGCAGGTTTTATGTCCTGGGGCCCCTCAATCAGCCCCAGCATTTT	CASRFYVLGPLNQPQHF
TRBV28	TRBJ1-6	TRBD1	-	TGTGCCAGCAGTTCAAGGGGGCGCATAACCTATAATTCACCCCTCCACTTT	CASSSRGRITYNSPLHF
TRBV28	TRBJ2-1	TRBD1	once	TGTGCCAGCAGTCCCCCGACAGGGCATAATGAGCAGTTCTTC	CASSPPTGHNEQFF
TRBV5-1	TRBJ2-2	-	-	TGCGCCAACCCGTACAGGCCTCCGAACACCGGGGAGCTGTTTTTT	CANPYRPPNTGELFF
TRBV9	TRBJ1-1	-	-	TGTGCCAGCACGCCCTGGGGAGCGACGAACACTGAAGCTTTCTTT	CASTPWGATNTEAFF
TRBV10-2	TRBJ2-1	TRBD2	-	TGCGCCAGCAATCTCCGGGAGGCGTCTCTGCGGGACAATGAGCAGTTCTTC	CASNLREASLRDNEQFF
TRBV9	TRBJ1-6	-	-	TGTGCCAGCAGCGTAGGTCGGATGTGGTCGTCCCAGGATTCACCCCTCCACTTT	CASSVGRMWSSQDSPLHF
TRBV7-2	TRBJ1-5	-	once	TGTGCCAGCAGCTCCTCTGTTCTTAGCAATCAGCCCCAGCATTTT	CASSSSVLSNQPQHF